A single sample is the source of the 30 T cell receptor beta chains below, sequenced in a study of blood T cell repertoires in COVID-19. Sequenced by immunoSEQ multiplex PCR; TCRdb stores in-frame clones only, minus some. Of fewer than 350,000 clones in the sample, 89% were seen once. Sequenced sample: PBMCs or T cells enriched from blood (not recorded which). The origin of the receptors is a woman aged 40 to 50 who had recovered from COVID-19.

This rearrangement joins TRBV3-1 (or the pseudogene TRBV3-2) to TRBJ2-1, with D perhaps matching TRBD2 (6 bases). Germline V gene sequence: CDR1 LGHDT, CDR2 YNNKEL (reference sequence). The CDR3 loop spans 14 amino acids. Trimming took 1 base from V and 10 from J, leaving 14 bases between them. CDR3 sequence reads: CASSQGVGRGEQFF. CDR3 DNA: TGTGCCAGCAGCCAAGGGGTCGGGCGGGGAGAGCAGTTCTTC.

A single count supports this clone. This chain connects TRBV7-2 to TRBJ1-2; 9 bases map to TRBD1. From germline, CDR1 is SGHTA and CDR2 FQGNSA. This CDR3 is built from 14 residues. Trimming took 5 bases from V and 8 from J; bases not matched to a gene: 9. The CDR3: CASSNRDRVTGYTF. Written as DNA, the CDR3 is TGTGCCAGCAGCAACCGGGACAGGGTTACAGGCTACACCTTC.

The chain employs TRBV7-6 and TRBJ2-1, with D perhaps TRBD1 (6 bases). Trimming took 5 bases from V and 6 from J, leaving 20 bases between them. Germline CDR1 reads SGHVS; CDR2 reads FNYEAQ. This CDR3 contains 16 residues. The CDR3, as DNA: TGTGCCAGCAGCAAACTTCTACAGGGTATCAGCAATGAGCAGTTCTTC. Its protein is CASSKLLQGISNEQFF.

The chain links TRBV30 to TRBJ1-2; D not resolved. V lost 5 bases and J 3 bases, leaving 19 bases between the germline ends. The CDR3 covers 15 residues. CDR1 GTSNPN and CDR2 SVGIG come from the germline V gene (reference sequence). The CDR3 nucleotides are TGTGCCTGGGGCCCTTTGGCTCGCGGGGACTATGGCTACACCTTC. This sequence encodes CAWGPLARGDYGYTF.

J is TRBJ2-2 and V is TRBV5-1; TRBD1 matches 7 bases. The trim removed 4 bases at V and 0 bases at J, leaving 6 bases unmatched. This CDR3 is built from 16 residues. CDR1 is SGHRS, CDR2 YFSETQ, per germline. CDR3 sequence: CASSPGTASNTGELFF. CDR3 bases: TGCGCCAGCAGCCCAGGGACAGCATCGAACACCGGGGAGCTGTTTTTT.

Here the CDR3 reads CSASAHEKLFF. The CDR3 nucleotides read TGCAGTGCTAGCGCGCATGAAAAACTGTTTTTT. This chain joins TRBV20-1 and TRBJ1-4; D uncertain. The CDR3 runs to 11 residues. V was clipped by 3 bases and J by 6 bases, with 5 bases between them. Germline assignment: CDR1 DFQATT and CDR2 SNEGSKA (reference sequence).

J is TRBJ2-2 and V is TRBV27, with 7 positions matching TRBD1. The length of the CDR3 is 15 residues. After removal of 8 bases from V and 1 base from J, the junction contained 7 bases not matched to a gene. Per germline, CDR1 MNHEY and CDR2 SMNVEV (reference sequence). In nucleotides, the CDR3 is TGTGCCAGCGGCAGACAGGGTCTGAACACCGGGGAGCTGTTTTTT. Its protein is CASGRQGLNTGELFF.

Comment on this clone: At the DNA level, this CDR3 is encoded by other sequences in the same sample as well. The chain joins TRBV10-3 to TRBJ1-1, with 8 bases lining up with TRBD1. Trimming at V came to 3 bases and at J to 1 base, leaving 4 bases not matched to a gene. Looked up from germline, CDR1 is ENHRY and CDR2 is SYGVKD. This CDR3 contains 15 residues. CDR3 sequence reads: CAISDPGQANTEAFF. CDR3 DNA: TGTGCCATCAGTGATCCGGGACAGGCGAACACTGAAGCTTTCTTT.

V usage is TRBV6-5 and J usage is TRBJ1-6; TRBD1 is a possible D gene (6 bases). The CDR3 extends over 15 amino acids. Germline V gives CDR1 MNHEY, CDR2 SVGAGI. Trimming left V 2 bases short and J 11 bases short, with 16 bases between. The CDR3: CASSYKTGSGTPLHF. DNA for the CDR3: TGTGCCAGCAGTTACAAGACAGGATCAGGTACACCCCTCCACTTT.

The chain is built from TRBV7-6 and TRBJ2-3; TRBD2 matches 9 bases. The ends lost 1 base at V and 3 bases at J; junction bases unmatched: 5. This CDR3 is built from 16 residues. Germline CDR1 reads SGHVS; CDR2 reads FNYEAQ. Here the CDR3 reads CASSLVGSGSTDTQYF. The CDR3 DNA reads TGTGCCAGCAGCTTAGTTGGTAGCGGGAGTACAGATACGCAGTATTTT.

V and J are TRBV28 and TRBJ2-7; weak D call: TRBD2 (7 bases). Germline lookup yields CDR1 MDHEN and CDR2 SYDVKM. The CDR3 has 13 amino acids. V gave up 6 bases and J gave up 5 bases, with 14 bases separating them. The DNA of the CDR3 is TGTGCCAGCAGGGGGCAGGGGACTAACGAGCAGTACTTC. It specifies CASRGQGTNEQYF. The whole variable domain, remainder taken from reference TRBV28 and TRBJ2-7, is DVKVTQSSRYLVKRTGEKVFLECVQDMDHENMFWYRQDPGLGLRLIYFSYDVKMKEKGDIPEGYSVSREKKERFSLILESASTNQTSMYLCASRGQGTNEQYFGPGTRLTVT.

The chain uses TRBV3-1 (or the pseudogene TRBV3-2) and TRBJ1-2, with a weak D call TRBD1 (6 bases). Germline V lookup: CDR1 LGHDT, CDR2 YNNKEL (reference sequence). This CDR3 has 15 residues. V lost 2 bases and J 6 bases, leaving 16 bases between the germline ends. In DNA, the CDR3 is TGTGCCAGCAGCCAAAGACGGGCAGGGGTTAATGGCTACACCTTC. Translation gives CASSQRRAGVNGYTF.

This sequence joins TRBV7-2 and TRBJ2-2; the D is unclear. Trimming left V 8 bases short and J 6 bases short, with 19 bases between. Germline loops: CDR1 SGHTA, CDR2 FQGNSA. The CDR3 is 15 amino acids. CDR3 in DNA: TGTGCCAGCTCGAGTGCGGCTTCACGAGCCGGGGAGCTGTTTTTT. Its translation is CASSSAASRAGELFF.

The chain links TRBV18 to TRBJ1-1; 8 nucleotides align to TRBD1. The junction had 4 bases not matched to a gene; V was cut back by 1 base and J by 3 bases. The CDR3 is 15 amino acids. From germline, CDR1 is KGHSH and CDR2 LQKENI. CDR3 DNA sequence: TGTGCCAGCTCACCACAAAACAGGGGGGACACTGAAGCTTTCTTT. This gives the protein CASSPQNRGDTEAFF. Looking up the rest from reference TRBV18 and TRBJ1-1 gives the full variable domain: NAGVMQNPRHLVRRRGQEARLRCSPMKGHSHVYWYRQLPEEGLKFMVYLQKENIIDESGMPKERFSAEFPKEGPSILRIQQVVRGDSAAYFCASSPQNRGDTEAFFGQGTRLTVV.

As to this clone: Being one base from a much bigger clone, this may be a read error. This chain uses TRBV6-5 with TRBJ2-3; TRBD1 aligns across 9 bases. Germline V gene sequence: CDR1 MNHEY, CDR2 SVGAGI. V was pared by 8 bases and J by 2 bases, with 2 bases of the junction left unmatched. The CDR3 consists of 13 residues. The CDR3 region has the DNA TGTGCCAGCTGGACAGGGGTCACAGATACGCAGTATTTT. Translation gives CASWTGVTDTQYF.

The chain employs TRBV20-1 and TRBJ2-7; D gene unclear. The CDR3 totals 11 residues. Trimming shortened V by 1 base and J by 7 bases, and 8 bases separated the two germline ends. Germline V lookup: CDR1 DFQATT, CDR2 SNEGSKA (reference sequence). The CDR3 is CSARASWEQYF. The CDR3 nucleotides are TGCAGTGCTAGAGCTAGTTGGGAGCAGTACTTC.

The CDR3 loop reads CASSLGLAFNEQFF. CDR3 DNA: TGTGCCAGCAGCTTGGGACTAGCGTTCAATGAGCAGTTCTTC. The V and J genes are TRBV5-5 and TRBJ2-1, with 8 positions matching TRBD2. This CDR3 spans 14 amino acids. V gave up 0 bases and J gave up 6 bases; unmatched junction bases: 2. Germline CDR1 and CDR2: SGHKS and YYEKEE (reference sequence).

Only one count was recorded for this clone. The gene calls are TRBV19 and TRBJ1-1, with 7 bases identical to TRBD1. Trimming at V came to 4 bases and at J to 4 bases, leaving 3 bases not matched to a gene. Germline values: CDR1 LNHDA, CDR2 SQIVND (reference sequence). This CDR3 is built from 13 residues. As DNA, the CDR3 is TGTGCCAGTAGTAGCGACAGGGTCACTGAAGCTTTCTTT. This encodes CASSSDRVTEAFF.

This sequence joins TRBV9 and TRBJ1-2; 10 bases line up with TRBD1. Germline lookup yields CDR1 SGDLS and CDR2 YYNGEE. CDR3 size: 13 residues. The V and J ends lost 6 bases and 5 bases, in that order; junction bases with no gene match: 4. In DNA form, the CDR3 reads TGTGCCAGCACCCGACAGGGGGCATATGGCTACACCTTC. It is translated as CASTRQGAYGYTF.

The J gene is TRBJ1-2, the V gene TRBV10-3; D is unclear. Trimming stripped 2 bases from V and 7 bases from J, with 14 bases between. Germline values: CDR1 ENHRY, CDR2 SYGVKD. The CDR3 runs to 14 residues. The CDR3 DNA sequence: TGTGCCATCAGTGAGGAGACGCTAGGAGGTGGCTACACCTTC. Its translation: CAISEETLGGGYTF.

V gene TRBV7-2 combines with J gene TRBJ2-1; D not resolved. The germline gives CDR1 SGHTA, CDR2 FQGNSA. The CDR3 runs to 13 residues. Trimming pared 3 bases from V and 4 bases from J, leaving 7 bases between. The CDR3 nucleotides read TGTGCCAGCAGCTTTCAACAGTACAATGAGCAGTTCTTC. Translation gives CASSFQQYNEQFF.

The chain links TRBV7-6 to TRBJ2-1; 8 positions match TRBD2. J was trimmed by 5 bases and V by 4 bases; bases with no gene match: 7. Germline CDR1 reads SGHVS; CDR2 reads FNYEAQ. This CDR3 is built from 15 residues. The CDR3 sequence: CASSSHAGGHNEQFF. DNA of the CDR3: TGTGCCAGCAGCTCCCATGCGGGGGGCCACAATGAGCAGTTCTTC.

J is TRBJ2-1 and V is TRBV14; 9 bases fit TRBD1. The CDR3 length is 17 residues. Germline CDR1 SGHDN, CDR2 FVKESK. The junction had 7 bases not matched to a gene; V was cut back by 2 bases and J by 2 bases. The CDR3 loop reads CASSQTINRGPYNEQFF. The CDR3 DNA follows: TGTGCCAGCAGCCAAACTATAAACAGGGGGCCCTACAATGAGCAGTTCTTC.

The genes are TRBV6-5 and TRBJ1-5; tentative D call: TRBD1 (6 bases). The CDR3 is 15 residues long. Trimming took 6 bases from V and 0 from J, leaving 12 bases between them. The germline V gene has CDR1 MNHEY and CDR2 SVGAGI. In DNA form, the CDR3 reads TGTGCCAGCAGCAGAGGACAGTTTAGCAATCAGCCCCAGCATTTT. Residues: CASSRGQFSNQPQHF.

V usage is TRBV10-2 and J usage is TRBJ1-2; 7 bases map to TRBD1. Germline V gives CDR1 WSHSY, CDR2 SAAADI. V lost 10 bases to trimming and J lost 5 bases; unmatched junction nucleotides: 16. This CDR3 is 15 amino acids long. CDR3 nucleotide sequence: TGCGCCAATACCGACAGGGAAGGAAACGGATATGGCTACACCTTC. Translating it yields CANTDREGNGYGYTF.

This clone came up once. CDR3 DNA sequence: TGTGCCAGCTCACCATTTGATAAGGGGTTGTCTGGAAACACCATATATTTT. It encodes CASSPFDKGLSGNTIYF. The chain couples TRBV18 to TRBJ1-3, with D perhaps matching TRBD1 (5 bases). The germline V gene encodes CDR1 KGHSH and CDR2 LQKENI. The length of the CDR3 is 17 residues. V was trimmed by 2 bases and J by 1 base, leaving 15 bases between them. The full variable domain, rest sourced from reference TRBV18 and TRBJ1-3, is NAGVMQNPRHLVRRRGQEARLRCSPMKGHSHVYWYRQLPEEGLKFMVYLQKENIIDESGMPKERFSAEFPKEGPSILRIQQVVRGDSAAYFCASSPFDKGLSGNTIYFGEGSWLTVV.

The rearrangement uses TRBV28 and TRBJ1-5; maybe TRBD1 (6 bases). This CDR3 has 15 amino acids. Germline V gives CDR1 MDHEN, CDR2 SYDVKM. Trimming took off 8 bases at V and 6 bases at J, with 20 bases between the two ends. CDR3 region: CASPPPGASGQPQHF. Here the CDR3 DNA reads TGTGCCAGCCCACCCCCAGGGGCTAGCGGTCAGCCCCAGCATTTT.

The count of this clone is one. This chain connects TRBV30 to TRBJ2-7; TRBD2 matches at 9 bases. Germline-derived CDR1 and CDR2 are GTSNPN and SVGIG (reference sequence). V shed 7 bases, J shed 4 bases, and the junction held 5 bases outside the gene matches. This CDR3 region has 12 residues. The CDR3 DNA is TGTGCCTTTAGCGGGAGTAGGTACGAGCAGTACTTC. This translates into CAFSGSRYEQYF.

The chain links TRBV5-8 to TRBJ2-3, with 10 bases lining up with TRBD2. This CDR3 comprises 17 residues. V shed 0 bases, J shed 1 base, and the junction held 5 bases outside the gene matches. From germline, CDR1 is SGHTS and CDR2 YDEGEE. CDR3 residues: CASSLAGTSARTDTQYF. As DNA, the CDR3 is TGTGCCAGCAGCTTGGCCGGGACTAGCGCCCGCACAGATACGCAGTATTTT.

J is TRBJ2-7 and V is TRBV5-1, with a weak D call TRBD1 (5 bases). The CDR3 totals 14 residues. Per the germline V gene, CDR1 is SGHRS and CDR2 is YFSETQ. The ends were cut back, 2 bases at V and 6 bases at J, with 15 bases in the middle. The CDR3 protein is CASSFGRVGGEQYF. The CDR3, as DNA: TGCGCCAGCAGCTTCGGCAGGGTAGGTGGCGAGCAGTACTTC.